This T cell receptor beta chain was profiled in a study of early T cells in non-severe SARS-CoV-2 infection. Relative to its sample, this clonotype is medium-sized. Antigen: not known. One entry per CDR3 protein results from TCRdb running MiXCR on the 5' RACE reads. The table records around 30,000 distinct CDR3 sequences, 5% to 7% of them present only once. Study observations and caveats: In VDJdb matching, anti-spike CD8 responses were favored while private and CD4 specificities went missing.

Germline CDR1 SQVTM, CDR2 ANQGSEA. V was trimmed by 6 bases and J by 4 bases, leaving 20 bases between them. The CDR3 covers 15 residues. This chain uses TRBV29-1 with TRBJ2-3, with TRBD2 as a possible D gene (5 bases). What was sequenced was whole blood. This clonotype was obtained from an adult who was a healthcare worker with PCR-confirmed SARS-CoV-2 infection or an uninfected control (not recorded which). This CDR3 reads CSVDRLARVADTQYF. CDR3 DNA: TGCAGCGTGGACCGCCTAGCAAGGGTGGCAGATACGCAGTATTTT.